The clone carrying this T cell receptor (beta chain) has just one count. Its antigen is undetermined. This CDR3 contains 15 residues. After removal of 2 bases from V and 5 bases from J, the junction contained 6 bases not matched to a gene. CDR1 SEHNR and CDR2 FQNEAQ come from the germline V gene (reference sequence). This entry is derived from a study of Ad26.COV2.S vaccination and SARS-CoV-2 variants. General observations from the study: Overall T cell responses may have been underestimated by the analyses of TCR breadth and depth.

TCRdb's copy holds only in-frame clones and misses some; the assay was immunoSEQ multiplex PCR. Altogether approximately 350,000 clones are present, over 75% being singletons, with the ten largest covering roughly 3.1%. Documented treatment: about 20 received Ad26.COV2.S at low or high dose, single or two shots; 5 received placebo; per-sample allocation not given. The samples date from day 63 after the first vaccine or placebo injection. Whoever gave the sample was an adult aged 18-55 years in Boston. The source was peripheral blood, collected in a trial of Ad26.COV2.S vaccine versus placebo. This sequence originates from a person between 18 and 65 years old who received the Ad26.COV2.S COVID-19 vaccine or a placebo. The chain has TRBV7-9 and TRBJ2-3; 8 nucleotides agree with TRBD2. CDR3 DNA: TGTGCCAGCAGCTTACGAGCGGGGGTGCAAGATACGCAGTATTTT. As protein: CASSLRAGVQDTQYF.